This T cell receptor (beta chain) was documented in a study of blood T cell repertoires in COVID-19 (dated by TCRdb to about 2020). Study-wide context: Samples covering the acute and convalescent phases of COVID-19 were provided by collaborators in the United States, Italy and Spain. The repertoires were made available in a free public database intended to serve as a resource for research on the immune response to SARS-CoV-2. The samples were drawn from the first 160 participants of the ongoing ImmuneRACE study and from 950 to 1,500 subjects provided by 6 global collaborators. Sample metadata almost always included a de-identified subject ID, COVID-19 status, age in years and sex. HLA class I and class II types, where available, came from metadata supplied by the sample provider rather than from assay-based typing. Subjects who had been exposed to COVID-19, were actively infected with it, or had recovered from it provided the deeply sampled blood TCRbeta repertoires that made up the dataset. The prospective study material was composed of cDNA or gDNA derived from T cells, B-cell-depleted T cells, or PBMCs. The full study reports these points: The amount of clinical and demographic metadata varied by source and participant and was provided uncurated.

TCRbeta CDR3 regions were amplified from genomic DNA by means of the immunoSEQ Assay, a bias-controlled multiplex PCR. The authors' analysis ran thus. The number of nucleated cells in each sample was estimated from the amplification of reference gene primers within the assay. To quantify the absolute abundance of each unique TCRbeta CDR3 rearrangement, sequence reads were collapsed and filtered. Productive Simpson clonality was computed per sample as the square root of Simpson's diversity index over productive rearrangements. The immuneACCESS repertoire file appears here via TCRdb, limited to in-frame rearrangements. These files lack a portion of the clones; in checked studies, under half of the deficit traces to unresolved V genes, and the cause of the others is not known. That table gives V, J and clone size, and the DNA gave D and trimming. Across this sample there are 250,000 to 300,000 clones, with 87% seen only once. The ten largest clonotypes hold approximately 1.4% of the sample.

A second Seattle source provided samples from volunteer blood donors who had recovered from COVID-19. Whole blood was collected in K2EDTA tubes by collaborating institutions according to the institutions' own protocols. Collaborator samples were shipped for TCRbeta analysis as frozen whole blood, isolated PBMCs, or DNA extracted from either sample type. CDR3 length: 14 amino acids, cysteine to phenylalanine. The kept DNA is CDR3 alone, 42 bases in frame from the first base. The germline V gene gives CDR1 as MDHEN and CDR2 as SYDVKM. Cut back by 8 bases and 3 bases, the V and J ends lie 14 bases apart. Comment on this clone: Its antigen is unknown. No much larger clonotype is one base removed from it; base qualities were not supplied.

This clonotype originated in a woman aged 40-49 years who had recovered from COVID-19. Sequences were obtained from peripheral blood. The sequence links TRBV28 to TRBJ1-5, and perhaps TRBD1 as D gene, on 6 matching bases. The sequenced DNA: TGTGCCAGCGTTCGAACAGGGAACAATCAGCCCCAGCATTTT. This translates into CASVRTGNNQPQHF. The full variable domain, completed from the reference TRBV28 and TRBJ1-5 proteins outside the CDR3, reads DVKVTQSSRYLVKRTGEKVFLECVQDMDHENMFWYRQDPGLGLRLIYFSYDVKMKEKGDIPEGYSVSREKKERFSLILESASTNQTSMYLCASVRTGNNQPQHFGDGTRLSIL.